This is a list of T cell receptor beta chains from one sample in a study of technical replicates of blood from a few donors. Measured with immunoSEQ multiplex PCR; TCRdb has only the in-frame clones, and not every one. Of around 83,000 clones listed, around 94% are singletons. Material: T cells isolated from PBMCs. The receptors originated from a human donor in good health. Both conserved end residues are part of each CDR3. A D gene is named only where the DNA matches it firmly. For some rows the clone size is stated as once, few or many, or as a class when expanded; others skip it.

CDR3 DNA,CDR3 protein,D gene,CDR3 length,V gene,clone size,J gene
TGCAGCGTTGAAGGGAGGCTTACCAACACTGAAGCTTTCTTT,CSVEGRLTNTEAFF,-,14,TRBV29-1,-,TRBJ1-1
TGTGCCAGCAGCTTAGGATCAGCTAACTATGGCTACACCTTC,CASSLGSANYGYTF,-,14,TRBV7-9,-,TRBJ1-2
TGTGCCAGCAGCCAAGACTTTATTACTGGGGGCGAGAATGAGCAGTTCTTC,CASSQDFITGGENEQFF,-,17,TRBV4-2,once,TRBJ2-1
TGTGCCAGCAGCTTAGGGGCAGGGCAGGAGGGCGGGAGAGGCCAGTACTTC,CASSLGAGQEGGRGQYF,TRBD2,17,TRBV5-6,-,TRBJ2-5
TGCGCCAGCAGCCCCGGCGGGGTCAATCAGCCCCAGCATTTT,CASSPGGVNQPQHF,-,14,TRBV5-1,-,TRBJ1-5
TGTGCCAGCAGCCAAGATCAGGGGAGGGCTAATGAAAAACTGTTTTTT,CASSQDQGRANEKLFF,-,16,TRBV4-2,once,TRBJ1-4
TGTGCCAGCAGCCGGGCTAGCGGGGATTTCAATGAGCAGTTCTTC,CASSRASGDFNEQFF,TRBD2,15,TRBV7-2,-,TRBJ2-1
TGCGCCAGCAGCTTGGCACAGGGCTTTACTTACACTGAAGCTTTCTTT,CASSLAQGFTYTEAFF,-,16,TRBV5-1,-,TRBJ1-1
TGTGCCAGTAGTATAGTCGGCGGGGCGTTCCACAATGAGCAGTTCTTC,CASSIVGGAFHNEQFF,-,16,TRBV19,-,TRBJ2-1
TGTGCCAGCAGCGATTCGGGGGCTGGAAACACCATATATTTT,CASSDSGAGNTIYF,-,14,TRBV7-9,-,TRBJ1-3
TGTGCCAGCAGTGTGACGGGGGGGTTAATTGAGCAGTTCTTC,CASSVTGGLIEQFF,TRBD2,14,TRBV6-4,-,TRBJ2-1
TGTGCCAGCAGCTTATGGACAGGTCCAGGCAATCAGCCCCAGCATTTT,CASSLWTGPGNQPQHF,TRBD1,16,TRBV5-8,-,TRBJ1-5
TGCGCCAGCAGCCAAAATTGGCCCGAGCAGTACTTC,CASSQNWPEQYF,-,12,TRBV4-1,-,TRBJ2-7
TGCGCCAGCAGTGGGACTTGGGACAGGGATCCAGATACGCAGTATTTT,CASSGTWDRDPDTQYF,TRBD1,16,TRBV10-1,-,TRBJ2-3
TGTGCCAGCACGCGGGGGGTTGGGACCTACGAGCAGTACTTC,CASTRGVGTYEQYF,TRBD2,14,TRBV7-6,-,TRBJ2-7
TGCGCCAGCAGCCGGACAACGGCAAATCAGCCCCAGCATTTT,CASSRTTANQPQHF,-,14,TRBV4-1,-,TRBJ1-5
TGTGCCAGCAGTTATTCCTCCGCGGAGAGCGCTTTCTTT,CASSYSSAESAFF,-,13,TRBV6-5,once,TRBJ1-1
TGTGCCAGCAGCACGCAGGGGCGCGAGCCCACTGAAGCTTTCTTT,CASSTQGREPTEAFF,-,15,TRBV5-6,once,TRBJ1-1
TGTGCCAGTAGTATAACTAGCGGGAGTCCATACAATGAGCAGTTCTTC,CASSITSGSPYNEQFF,TRBD2,16,TRBV19,-,TRBJ2-1
TGTGCCACCAGCAGAGATCCTGGGGGAGGGCAGCCCCAGCATTTT,CATSRDPGGGQPQHF,-,15,TRBV15,-,TRBJ1-5
TGCGCCAGCAGCCGCCTAGCGGGGGGTGCCGATACGCAGTATTTT,CASSRLAGGADTQYF,TRBD2,15,TRBV5-1,-,TRBJ2-3
TGTGCCAGCAGCTTGGGAAAACAGGGAGTCCGGGATTCACCCCTCCACTTT,CASSLGKQGVRDSPLHF,-,17,TRBV5-4,-,TRBJ1-6
TGTGCCAGCAGCTTTACAGGGGCGCCAGTAAATCAGCCCCAGCATTTT,CASSFTGAPVNQPQHF,TRBD1,16,TRBV7-9,-,TRBJ1-5
TGTGCCAGCAGCGTCGAGGGACTGCACGAGCAGTACTTC,CASSVEGLHEQYF,-,13,TRBV9,-,TRBJ2-7
TGTGCCAGCAGCCCTAGGACAAAAACGGGACAGGGTCCGGTCTACGAGCAGTACTTC,CASSPRTKTGQGPVYEQYF,TRBD1,19,TRBV7-9,-,TRBJ2-7
TGTGCCAGTAGTATAGCTTCGAGCGGGGGGCCTGGGAGTACCGGGGAGCTGTTTTTT,CASSIASSGGPGSTGELFF,TRBD2,19,TRBV19,-,TRBJ2-2
TGTGCCAGCGGGACACTCTACGAGCAGTACTTC,CASGTLYEQYF,-,11,TRBV6-1,-,TRBJ2-7
TGTGCCAGCAGCGCCAGGAAACGGGACAGGGTGGTGCTGTTTTTT,CASSARKRDRVVLFF,TRBD1,15,TRBV7-9,-,TRBJ2-2
TGTGCCAGCAGATTTAGACTAGCGGGATGGGGCGAGCAGTACTTC,CASRFRLAGWGEQYF,TRBD2,15,TRBV7-2,-,TRBJ2-7
TGTGCCAGCAGGGTCGGGGGAACAGATACGCAGTATTTT,CASRVGGTDTQYF,-,13,TRBV2,-,TRBJ2-3
TGTGCCAGCAGCTTGGGGCGATCTCTAGGAAATGGCTACACCTTC,CASSLGRSLGNGYTF,-,15,TRBV5-6,-,TRBJ1-2
TGTGCCAGTAGCATCCCAGCGCAAGAGACCCAGTACTTC,CASSIPAQETQYF,-,13,TRBV19,-,TRBJ2-5
TGTGCCAGCTCAGCAACCGGGACACCGAAAACTAATGCTAAGGCAACTAATGAAAAACTGTTTTTT,CASSATGTPKTNAKATNEKLFF,-,22,TRBV18,-,TRBJ1-4
TGTGCCAGCAGCCGCACAGGGGCCGTAACAACTAATGAAAAACTGTTTTTT,CASSRTGAVTTNEKLFF,TRBD1,17,TRBV7-9,-,TRBJ1-4
TGTGCCAGCAGTTTACAGGGGACGAACACTGAAGCTTTCTTT,CASSLQGTNTEAFF,TRBD1,14,TRBV6-5,-,TRBJ1-1
TGCGCCAGCAAAGAGGGAGTGGGCACAGATACGCAGTATTTT,CASKEGVGTDTQYF,-,14,TRBV10-1,-,TRBJ2-3
TGTGCCAGCAGCTTAAAGGGGAACCAAGAGACCCAGTACTTC,CASSLKGNQETQYF,-,14,TRBV13,-,TRBJ2-5
TGTGCCAGCGCCCGGGATGGCTCCTATAATTCACCCCTCCACTTT,CASARDGSYNSPLHF,-,15,TRBV5-6,-,TRBJ1-6
TGTGCCAGTAGTCTGGGAGGCTACAATGAGCAGTTCTTC,CASSLGGYNEQFF,-,13,TRBV19,-,TRBJ2-1
TGTGCCAGCAGTTTAACTGGGGGGGGACACATGGGTGGCTACACCTTC,CASSLTGGGHMGGYTF,-,16,TRBV28,once,TRBJ1-2
TGCGCCAGCAGCTTGGCCGGGGATAATGGCTACACCTTC,CASSLAGDNGYTF,-,13,TRBV5-1,-,TRBJ1-2
TGTGCCAGCAGTTACTCCCTCAGCGGGGACACCGGGGAGCTGTTTTTT,CASSYSLSGDTGELFF,TRBD2,16,TRBV6-5,-,TRBJ2-2
TGTGCCAGCAGTGAATTGGGGGGGGTGGATACTGAAGCTTTCTTT,CASSELGGVDTEAFF,-,15,TRBV25-1,-,TRBJ1-1
TGTGCCACCCAGGGGGTTAACGAGCAGTACTTC,CATQGVNEQYF,TRBD1,11,TRBV28,-,TRBJ2-7
TGTGCCAGCAGCTTAGATCAGGGAAATGGCTACACCTTC,CASSLDQGNGYTF,-,13,TRBV11-3,-,TRBJ1-2
TGTGCCAGCAGTTTAGAGGCCAGGGTAACCCACGAGCAGTACTTC,CASSLEARVTHEQYF,-,15,TRBV27,-,TRBJ2-7
TGTGCCAGCAGCTCCTTAGAGACCCAGTACTTC,CASSSLETQYF,-,11,TRBV7-9,-,TRBJ2-5
TGCGCCAGCAGCCTAGGACTAGCGGGACTGACGGGCACAGATACGCAGTATTTT,CASSLGLAGLTGTDTQYF,TRBD2,18,TRBV4-1,-,TRBJ2-3
TGTGCCAGCTCGCTTGGTAGGGGGAACTCTGGAAACACCATATATTTT,CASSLGRGNSGNTIYF,-,16,TRBV18,-,TRBJ1-3
TGTGCCAGCAGCTTAGCGTACGCGGGCATCGGCACTGAAGCTTTCTTT,CASSLAYAGIGTEAFF,-,16,TRBV7-6,-,TRBJ1-1
TGTGCCAGCACCCCGCGTCGGGTCGACACCATATATTTT,CASTPRRVDTIYF,-,13,TRBV6-1,-,TRBJ1-3
TGCAGCTACGCACCCTATTGGCGGGAGTACTACAATGAGCAGTTCTTC,CSYAPYWREYYNEQFF,TRBD2,16,TRBV29-1,-,TRBJ2-1
TGTGCCAGCAGCGACAGGGGTTACTATGGCTACACCTTC,CASSDRGYYGYTF,TRBD1,13,TRBV5-6,-,TRBJ1-2
TGTGCCAGCAGCTTAGCGTCTAGGAGGGCGTTAATCACTAACTATGGCTACACCTTC,CASSLASRRALITNYGYTF,-,19,TRBV7-9,-,TRBJ1-2
TGCGCCAGCAGCTTGTTGGGACAGGGGGCTTTTGAGCAGTTCTTC,CASSLLGQGAFEQFF,TRBD1,15,TRBV5-1,-,TRBJ2-1